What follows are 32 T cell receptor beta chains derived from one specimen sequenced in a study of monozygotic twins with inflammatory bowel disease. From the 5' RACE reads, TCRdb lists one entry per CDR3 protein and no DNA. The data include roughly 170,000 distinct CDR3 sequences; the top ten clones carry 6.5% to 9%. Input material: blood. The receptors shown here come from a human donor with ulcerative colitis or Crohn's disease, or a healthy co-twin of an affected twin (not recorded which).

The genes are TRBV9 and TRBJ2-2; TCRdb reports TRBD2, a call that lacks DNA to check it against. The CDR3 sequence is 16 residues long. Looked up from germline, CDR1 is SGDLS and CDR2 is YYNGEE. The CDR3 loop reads CASRKGGGRATGELFF.

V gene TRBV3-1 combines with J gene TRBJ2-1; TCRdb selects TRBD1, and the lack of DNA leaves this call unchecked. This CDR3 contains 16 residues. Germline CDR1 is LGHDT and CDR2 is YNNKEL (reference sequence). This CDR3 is CASSQDGTPGSNEQFF.

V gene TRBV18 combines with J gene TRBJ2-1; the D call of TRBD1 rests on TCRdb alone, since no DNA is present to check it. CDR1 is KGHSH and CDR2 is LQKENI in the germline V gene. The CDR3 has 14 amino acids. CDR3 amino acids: CASSPRTGFNEQFF. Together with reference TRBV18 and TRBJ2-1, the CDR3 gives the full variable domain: NAGVMQNPRHLVRRRGQEARLRCSPMKGHSHVYWYRQLPEEGLKFMVYLQKENIIDESGMPKERFSAEFPKEGPSILRIQQVVRGDSAAYFCASSPRTGFNEQFFGPGTRLTVL.

Here the CDR3 reads CASSQDWLEQFF. The chain joins TRBV14 to TRBJ2-1. The CDR3 is 12 amino acids. The germline V gene encodes CDR1 SGHDN and CDR2 FVKESK.

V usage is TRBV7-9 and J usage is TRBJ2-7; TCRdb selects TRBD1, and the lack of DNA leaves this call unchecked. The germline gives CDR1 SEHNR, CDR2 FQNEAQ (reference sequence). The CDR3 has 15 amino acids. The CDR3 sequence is CAITGPQGNSYEQYF.

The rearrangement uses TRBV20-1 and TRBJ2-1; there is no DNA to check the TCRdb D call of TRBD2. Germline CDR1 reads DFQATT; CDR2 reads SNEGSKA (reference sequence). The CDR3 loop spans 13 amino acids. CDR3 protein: CSAISGAYNEQFF.

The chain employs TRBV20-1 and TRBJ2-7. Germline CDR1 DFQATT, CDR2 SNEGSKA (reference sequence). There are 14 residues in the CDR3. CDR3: CSARGTGSPYEQYF.

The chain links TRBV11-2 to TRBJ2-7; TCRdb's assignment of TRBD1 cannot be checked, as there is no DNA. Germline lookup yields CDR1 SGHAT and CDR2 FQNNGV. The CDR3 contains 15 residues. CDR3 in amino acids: CASSLFSSGPYEQYF. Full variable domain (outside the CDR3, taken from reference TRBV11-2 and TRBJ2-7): EAGVAQSPRYKIIEKRQSVAFWCNPISGHATLYWYQQILGQGPKLLIQFQNNGVVDDSQLPKDRFSAERLKGVDSTLKIQPAKLEDSAVYLCASSLFSSGPYEQYFGPGTRLTVT.

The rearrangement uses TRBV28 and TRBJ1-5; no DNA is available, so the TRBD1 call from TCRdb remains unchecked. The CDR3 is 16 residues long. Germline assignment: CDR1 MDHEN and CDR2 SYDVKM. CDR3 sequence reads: CASSFPLARVDQPQHF.

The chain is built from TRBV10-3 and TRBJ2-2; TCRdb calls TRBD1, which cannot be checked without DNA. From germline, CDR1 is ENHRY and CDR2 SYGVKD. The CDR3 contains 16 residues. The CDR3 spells CAISPWAGANTGELFF.

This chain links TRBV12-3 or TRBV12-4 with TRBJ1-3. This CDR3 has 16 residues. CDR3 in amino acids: CASSLGWSASGNTIYF.

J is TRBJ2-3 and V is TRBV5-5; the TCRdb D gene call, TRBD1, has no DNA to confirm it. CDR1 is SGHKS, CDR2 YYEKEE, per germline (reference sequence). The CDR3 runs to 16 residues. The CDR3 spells CASSSGDRPSTDTQYF.

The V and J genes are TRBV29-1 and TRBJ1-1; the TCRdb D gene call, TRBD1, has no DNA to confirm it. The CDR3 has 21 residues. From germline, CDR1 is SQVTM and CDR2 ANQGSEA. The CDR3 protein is CSVALKLSQGAPGTGDTEAFF.

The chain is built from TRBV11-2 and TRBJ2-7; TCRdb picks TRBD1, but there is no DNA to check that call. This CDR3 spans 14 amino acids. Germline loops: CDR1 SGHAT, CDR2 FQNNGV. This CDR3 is CASSSYRIIYEQYF.

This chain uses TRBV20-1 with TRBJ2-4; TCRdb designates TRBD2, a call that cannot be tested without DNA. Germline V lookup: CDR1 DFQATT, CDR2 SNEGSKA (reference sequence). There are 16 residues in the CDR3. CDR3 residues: CSAPQLAAVAKNIQYF.

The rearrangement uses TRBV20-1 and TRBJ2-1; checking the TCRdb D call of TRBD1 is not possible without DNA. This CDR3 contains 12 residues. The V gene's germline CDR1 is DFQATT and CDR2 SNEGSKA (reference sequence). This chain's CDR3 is CSALSPGRGPFF.

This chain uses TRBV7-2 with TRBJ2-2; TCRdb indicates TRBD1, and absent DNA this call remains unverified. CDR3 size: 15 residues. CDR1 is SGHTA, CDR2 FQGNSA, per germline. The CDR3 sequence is CASRTPGRYTGELFF.

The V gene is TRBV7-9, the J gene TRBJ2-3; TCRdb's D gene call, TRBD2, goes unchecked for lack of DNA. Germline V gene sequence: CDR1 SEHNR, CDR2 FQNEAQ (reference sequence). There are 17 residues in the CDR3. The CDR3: CASSPLPTLVSTDTQYF.

Here the CDR3 reads CASTKTGGSDNSPLHF. The V gene is TRBV19, the J gene TRBJ1-6; as DNA is missing, the TRBD1 call by TCRdb cannot be tested. In germline, CDR1 is LNHDA, CDR2 SQIVND (reference sequence). There are 16 residues in the CDR3.

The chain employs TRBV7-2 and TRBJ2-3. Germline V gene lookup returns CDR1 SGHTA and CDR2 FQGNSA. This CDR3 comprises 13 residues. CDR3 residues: CASSLSVRDTQYF.

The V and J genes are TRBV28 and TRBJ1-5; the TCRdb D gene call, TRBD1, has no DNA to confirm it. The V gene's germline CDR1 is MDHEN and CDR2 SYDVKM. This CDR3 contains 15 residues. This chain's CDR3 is CASGIGGQINQPQHF. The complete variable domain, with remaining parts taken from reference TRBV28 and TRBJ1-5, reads DVKVTQSSRYLVKRTGEKVFLECVQDMDHENMFWYRQDPGLGLRLIYFSYDVKMKEKGDIPEGYSVSREKKERFSLILESASTNQTSMYLCASGIGGQINQPQHFGDGTRLSIL.

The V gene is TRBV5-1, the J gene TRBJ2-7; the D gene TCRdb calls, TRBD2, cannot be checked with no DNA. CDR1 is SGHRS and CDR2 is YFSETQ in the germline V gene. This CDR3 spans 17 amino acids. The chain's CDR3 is CASSLDPSSAYPYEQYF.

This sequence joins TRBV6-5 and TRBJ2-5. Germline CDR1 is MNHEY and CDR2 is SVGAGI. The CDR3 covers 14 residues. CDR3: CASSYSGNQETQYF.

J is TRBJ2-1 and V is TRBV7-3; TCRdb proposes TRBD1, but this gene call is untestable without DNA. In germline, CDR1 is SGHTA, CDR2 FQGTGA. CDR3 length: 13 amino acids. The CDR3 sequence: CASSPRNGNEQFF.

CDR3 protein: CASSRTGALNTEAFF. This chain links TRBV12-3 or TRBV12-4 with TRBJ1-1; there is no DNA to check the TCRdb D call of TRBD1. CDR3 size: 15 residues.

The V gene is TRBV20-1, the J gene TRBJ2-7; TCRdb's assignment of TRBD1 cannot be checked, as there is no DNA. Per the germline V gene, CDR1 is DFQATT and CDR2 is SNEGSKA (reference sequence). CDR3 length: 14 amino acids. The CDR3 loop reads CSAEQGSKRDEQYF.

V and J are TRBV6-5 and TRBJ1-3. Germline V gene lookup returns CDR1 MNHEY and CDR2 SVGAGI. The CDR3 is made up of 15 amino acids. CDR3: CASSYSRISGNTIYF.

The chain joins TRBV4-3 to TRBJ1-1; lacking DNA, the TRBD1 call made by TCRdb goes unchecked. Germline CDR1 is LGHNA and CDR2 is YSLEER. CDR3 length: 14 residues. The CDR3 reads CASSQAPGAFEAFF.

The CDR3 loop reads CASSPRLGLNTEAFF. This rearrangement joins TRBV25-1 to TRBJ1-1. The CDR3 runs 15 residues. The germline V gene has CDR1 MGHDK and CDR2 SYGVNS.

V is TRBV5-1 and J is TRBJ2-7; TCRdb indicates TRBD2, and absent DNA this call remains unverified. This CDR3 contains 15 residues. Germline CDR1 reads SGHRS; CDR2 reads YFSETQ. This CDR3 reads CASSFYAGEDYEQYF.

The CDR3: CASSLQGKWVTEAFF. The chain recombines TRBV6-5 with TRBJ1-1; TCRdb picks TRBD1, but there is no DNA to check that call. Germline CDR1 is MNHEY and CDR2 is SVGAGI. This CDR3 is 15 amino acids long.

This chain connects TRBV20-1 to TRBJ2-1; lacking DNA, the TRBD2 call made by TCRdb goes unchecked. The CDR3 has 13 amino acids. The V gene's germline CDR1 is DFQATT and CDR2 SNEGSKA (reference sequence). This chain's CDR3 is CSAREGLENEQFF.